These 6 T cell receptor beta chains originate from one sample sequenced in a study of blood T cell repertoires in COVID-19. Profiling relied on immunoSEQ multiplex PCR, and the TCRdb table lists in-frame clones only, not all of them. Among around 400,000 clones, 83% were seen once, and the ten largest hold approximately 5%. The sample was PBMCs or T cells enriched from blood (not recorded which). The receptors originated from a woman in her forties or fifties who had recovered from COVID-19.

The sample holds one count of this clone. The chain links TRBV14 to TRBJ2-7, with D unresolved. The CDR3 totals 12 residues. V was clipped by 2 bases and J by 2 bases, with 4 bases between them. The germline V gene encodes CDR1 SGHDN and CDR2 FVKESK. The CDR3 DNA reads TGTGCCAGCAGCCAACTTACCTACGAGCAGTACTTC. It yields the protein CASSQLTYEQYF.

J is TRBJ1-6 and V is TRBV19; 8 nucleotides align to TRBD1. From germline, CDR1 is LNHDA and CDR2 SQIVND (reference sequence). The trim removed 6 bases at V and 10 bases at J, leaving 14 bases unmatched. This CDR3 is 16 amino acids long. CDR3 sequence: CASRTMGQGARSPLHF. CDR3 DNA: TGTGCCAGTAGGACGATGGGGCAGGGGGCGCGGTCACCCCTCCACTTT.

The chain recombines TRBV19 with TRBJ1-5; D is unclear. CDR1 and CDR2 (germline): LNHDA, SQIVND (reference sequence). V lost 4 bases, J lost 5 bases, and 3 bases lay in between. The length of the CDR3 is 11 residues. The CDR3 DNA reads TGTGCCAGTAGTACCGATCAGCCCCAGCATTTT. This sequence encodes CASSTDQPQHF.

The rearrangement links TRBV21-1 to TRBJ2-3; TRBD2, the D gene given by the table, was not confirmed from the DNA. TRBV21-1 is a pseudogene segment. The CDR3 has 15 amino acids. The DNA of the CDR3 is TGTGCCAGCAGCCGCCAGCGGGGGGTTGCAGATACGCAGTATTTT. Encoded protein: CASSRQRGVADTQYF.

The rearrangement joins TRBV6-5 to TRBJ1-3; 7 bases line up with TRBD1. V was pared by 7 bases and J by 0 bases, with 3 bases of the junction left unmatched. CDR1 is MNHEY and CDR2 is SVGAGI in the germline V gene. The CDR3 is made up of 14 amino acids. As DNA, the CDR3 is TGTGCCAGCACGGGACAGCCCTCTGGAAACACCATATATTTT. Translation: CASTGQPSGNTIYF.

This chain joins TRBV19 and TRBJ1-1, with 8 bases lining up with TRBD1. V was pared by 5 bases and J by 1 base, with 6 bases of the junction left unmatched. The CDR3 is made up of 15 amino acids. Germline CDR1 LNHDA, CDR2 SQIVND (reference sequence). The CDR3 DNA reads TGTGCCAGTAGTGCCCGGACAGGGACGAACACTGAAGCTTTCTTT. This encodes CASSARTGTNTEAFF. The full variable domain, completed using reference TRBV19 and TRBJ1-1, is DGGITQSPKYLFRKEGQNVTLSCEQNLNHDAMYWYRQDPGQGLRLIYYSQIVNDFQKGDIAEGYSVSREKKESFPLTVTSAQKNPTAFYLCASSARTGTNTEAFFGQGTRLTVV.